The entry that follows covers one T cell receptor (beta chain) sequence. Its matching antigen is unknown. This entry belongs to a study of yellow fever vaccine responses in identical twins. Findings and caveats of the study: Reportedly, the response of twins' T cells to the vaccine seemed partly convergent, partly personalized.

TCRdb fed the RT-PCR reads into MiXCR, producing one record per CDR3 protein. The table lists approximately 32,000 distinct CDR3 sequences, more than 50% of them singletons. The CDR3 has 17 residues. V lost 6 bases and J 5 bases, leaving 23 bases between the germline ends. Germline V gene sequence: CDR1 SEHNR, CDR2 FQNEAQ (reference sequence). The origin of this receptor is a woman under 30 who received the yellow fever vaccine. The genes are TRBV7-9 and TRBJ2-1; TRBD1 is a possible D gene (6 bases). The sample consisted of T cells from blood (PBMCs), unsorted or a sorted subset (not recorded which), taken before or after yellow fever vaccination (not recorded which). This chain's CDR3 is CASSGDILRGGDNEQFF. CDR3 DNA: TGTGCCAGCAGTGGGGACATCCTCCGAGGGGGTGACAATGAGCAGTTCTTC.